Following are 30 T cell receptor beta chains from one sample sequenced in a study of patients and donors after allogeneic stem cell transplantation. TCRdb re-derived calls from the RT-PCR reads in MiXCR, one entry per CDR3 protein. The sample has about a million distinct CDR3 sequences, approximately 18% seen once. The sequenced sample consisted of blood, either unsorted or a sorted T cell fraction (not recorded which). The receptors were gathered from a human donor who was either an allogeneic HSCT recipient or a stem cell or donor lymphocyte infusion donor (not recorded which). It is not recorded whose cells these are; they may come from a transplant donor.

This clonotype was counted a few times. This sequence joins TRBV7-6 and TRBJ1-2; the match to TRBD1 covers 9 bases. The CDR3 runs to 17 residues. Germline V gives CDR1 SGHVS, CDR2 FNYEAQ. The J segment lost 6 bases and the V segment lost 5 bases, leaving 16 bases of the junction unmatched. The CDR3: CASSRLGTGSLRDGYTF. Here the CDR3 DNA reads TGTGCCAGCAGCCGCCTCGGGACAGGGTCCCTAAGGGATGGCTACACCTTC.

This chain connects TRBV12-3 or TRBV12-4 to TRBJ2-5, with TRBD1 matching 8 bases. Trimming removed 4 bases from V and 5 bases from J; junction bases left unmatched: 6. This CDR3 is built from 14 residues. CDR3 DNA: TGTGCCAGCAGTTGGGACAGGAGGCATGAGACCCAGTACTTC. Translated: CASSWDRRHETQYF.

This clonotype occurred a few times. This chain joins TRBV20-1 and TRBJ2-7, with 7 bases that match TRBD1. The CDR3 spans 15 residues. Germline V gene data show CDR1 as DFQATT and CDR2 as SNEGSKA (reference sequence). Germline trimming cut 1 base from V and 3 bases from J; bases unmatched to any gene: 9. This CDR3 is CSARVGTENGYEQYF. In DNA form, the CDR3 reads TGCAGTGCTAGAGTAGGGACAGAGAACGGCTACGAGCAGTACTTC.

This clonotype was seen at least ten times. This chain connects TRBV12-3 or TRBV12-4 to TRBJ1-2; a possible D gene is TRBD1 (6 bases). The V and J ends lost 3 bases and 1 base respectively, with 9 bases between them. The CDR3 is 14 residues long. The CDR3 DNA is TGTGCCAGCAGTTTGGCAGGGGTTAACTATGGCTACACCTTC. Amino acids: CASSLAGVNYGYTF.

A few counts support this clonotype. This chain connects TRBV12-3 or TRBV12-4 to TRBJ2-5; 9 bases align to TRBD2. The junction had 4 bases not matched to a gene; V was cut back by 1 base and J by 1 base. The CDR3 length is 16 residues. Here the CDR3 DNA reads TGTGCCAGCAGTTTAGTCCAGCGGGGGGCCCAAGAGACCCAGTACTTC. It translates to CASSLVQRGAQETQYF.

This chain joins TRBV19 and TRBJ1-1; no definite D call. Germline-derived CDR1 and CDR2 are LNHDA and SQIVND (reference sequence). Trimming shortened V by 5 bases and J by 4 bases, and 17 bases separated the two germline ends. This CDR3 is 15 amino acids long. The CDR3 nucleotides read TGTGCCAGTAGTGTGGGTCGGGCGGCGGGCACTGAAGCTTTCTTT. This gives the protein CASSVGRAAGTEAFF. The full variable domain, in which reference TRBV19 and TRBJ1-1 provide the parts outside the CDR3, is DGGITQSPKYLFRKEGQNVTLSCEQNLNHDAMYWYRQDPGQGLRLIYYSQIVNDFQKGDIAEGYSVSREKKESFPLTVTSAQKNPTAFYLCASSVGRAAGTEAFFGQGTRLTVV.

V usage is TRBV6-1 and J usage is TRBJ1-2, with D uncertain. Germline-derived CDR1 and CDR2 are MNHNS and SASEGT. The V end was cut by 5 bases, the J end by 6 bases, with 13 bases between. This CDR3 contains 13 residues. The CDR3 DNA reads TGTGCCAGCAGTACCTCGGACGGAGATGGCTACACCTTC. As protein: CASSTSDGDGYTF.

This clonotype has only a few counts. The chain couples TRBV10-2 to TRBJ1-1; possibly TRBD1 for D (5 bases). The germline V and J ends were trimmed by 7 bases and 1 base, with 10 bases remaining between them. The CDR3 loop spans 13 amino acids. Germline V gives CDR1 WSHSY, CDR2 SAAADI. CDR3 in amino acids: CASTRTPNTEAFF. The CDR3 DNA is TGCGCCAGCACCAGGACACCGAACACTGAAGCTTTCTTT.

This chain links TRBV2 with TRBJ2-2, with D uncertain. V lost 2 bases and J lost 9, with 10 bases in between. The CDR3 runs 13 residues. Per germline, CDR1 SNHLY and CDR2 FYNNEI. This chain's CDR3 is CASSEQLPRELFF. In DNA form, the CDR3 reads TGTGCCAGCAGTGAACAATTACCGAGGGAGCTGTTTTTT.

The rearrangement uses TRBV24-1 and TRBJ2-1, with 11 bases identical to TRBD2. This CDR3 spans 15 amino acids. V shed 5 bases, J shed 4 bases, and the junction held 3 bases outside the gene matches. Looked up from germline, CDR1 is KGHDR and CDR2 is SFDVKD. The CDR3 coding sequence is TGTGCCACCAGTGTTGGGACTAGCGGTTACAATGAGCAGTTCTTC. It encodes CATSVGTSGYNEQFF.

This clonotype was counted a few times. The chain is built from TRBV5-5 and TRBJ2-3, with D possibly called TRBD1 or TRBD2 (5 bases each). Trimming took off 4 bases at V and 6 bases at J, with 21 bases between the two ends. Germline assignment: CDR1 SGHKS and CDR2 YYEKEE (reference sequence). The CDR3 loop spans 16 amino acids. The CDR3 loop is CASSPAHGTGADTQYF. DNA for the CDR3: TGTGCCAGCAGCCCGGCCCATGGGACGGGTGCGGATACGCAGTATTTT.

In its sample, this clonotype was seen a few times. For the CDR3, the DNA is TGTGCCATCAGTGGGGCTTCCTACAATGAGCAGTTCTTC. Translating it yields CAISGASYNEQFF. The V gene is TRBV10-3, the J gene TRBJ2-1; D gene uncertain. CDR3 size: 13 residues. In germline, CDR1 is ENHRY, CDR2 SYGVKD. Trimming took 4 bases from V and 1 from J, leaving 5 bases between them.

In its sample, this clonotype was seen many times. The rearrangement links TRBV12-3 or TRBV12-4 to TRBJ2-2; 7 bases fit TRBD1. The CDR3 is 14 amino acids. Unmatched junction bases numbered 6, after V lost 7 bases and J lost 4 bases. The CDR3 coding sequence is TGTGCCAGCACCCGGGACAGAATCACCGGGGAGCTGTTTTTT. It is translated as CASTRDRITGELFF.

V usage is TRBV15 and J usage is TRBJ2-7; D possibly corresponds to TRBD2 (6 bases). Trimming took off 5 bases at V and 6 bases at J, with 20 bases between the two ends. Germline V gene sequence: CDR1 LNHNV, CDR2 YYDKDF (reference sequence). The CDR3 consists of 15 residues. The CDR3 reads CATSPHRDLGSEQYF. CDR3 bases: TGTGCCACCAGCCCGCACCGGGACTTAGGGAGCGAGCAGTACTTC.

The V and J genes are TRBV4-1 and TRBJ2-7; TRBD1 agrees at 7 bases. V was pared by 0 bases and J by 2 bases, with 4 bases of the junction left unmatched. The CDR3 has 15 residues. Germline CDR1 is MGHRA and CDR2 is YSYEKL. The CDR3 spells CASSQDWDSPYEQYF. DNA for the CDR3: TGCGCCAGCAGCCAAGATTGGGACAGTCCCTACGAGCAGTACTTC.

This clonotype is medium-sized (0.01 to 0.1%) in the sample. The CDR3 is CASSLRARGQNSPLHF. As DNA, the CDR3 is TGTGCCAGCAGCTTAAGAGCCAGGGGGCAGAACTCACCCCTCCACTTT. This chain uses TRBV7-3 with TRBJ1-6; TRBD1 matches at 8 bases. This CDR3 is built from 16 residues. The J segment lost 10 bases and the V segment lost 1 base, leaving 9 bases of the junction unmatched. CDR1 is SGHTA and CDR2 is FQGTGA in the germline V gene.

This clonotype was detected only a few times. V usage is TRBV20-1 and J usage is TRBJ2-1, with 11 bases aligning to TRBD2. This CDR3 region has 15 residues. CDR1 is DFQATT and CDR2 is SNEGSKA in the germline V gene (reference sequence). The V gene end was trimmed by 5 bases and the J gene end by 8 bases; junction bases not matched to a gene: 11. CDR3 sequence (DNA): TGCAGTGCTCCCATCCTAGCGGGAGGCCCGGATGAGCAGTTCTTC. This translates into CSAPILAGGPDEQFF.

This clonotype was found many times. The chain is built from TRBV3-1 and TRBJ2-5; D call uncertain. The CDR3 is 12 amino acids. Trimming stripped 3 bases from V and 2 bases from J, with 4 bases between. Germline V gene sequence: CDR1 LGHDT, CDR2 YNNKEL (reference sequence). CDR3 in DNA: TGTGCCAGCAGCCATCTTCAAGAGACCCAGTACTTC. Amino acid sequence: CASSHLQETQYF.

This clonotype was counted between two and nine times. The V and J genes are TRBV6-5 and TRBJ2-1; D is tentatively TRBD1 or TRBD2 (5 bases each). The CDR3 is 12 amino acids. The V gene lost 8 bases and the J gene lost 9 bases, with 14 bases spanning the gap. Germline V gene data show CDR1 as MNHEY and CDR2 as SVGAGI. CDR3 sequence reads: CASGTPSGEQFF. CDR3 in DNA: TGTGCCAGCGGGACCCCCTCGGGTGAGCAGTTCTTC.

V usage is TRBV20-1 and J usage is TRBJ1-5; TRBD1 might be the D (6 bases). CDR1 is DFQATT, CDR2 SNEGSKA, per germline (reference sequence). CDR3 length: 14 residues. V lost 1 base, J lost 4 bases, and 11 bases lay in between. CDR3 in amino acids: CSARAQGVNQPQHF. The DNA of the CDR3 is TGCAGTGCTAGAGCACAGGGAGTAAATCAGCCCCAGCATTTT.

This clonotype came up a few times. This chain links TRBV15 with TRBJ2-1, with D tentatively TRBD2 (5 bases). V was clipped by 5 bases and J by 9 bases, with 17 bases between them. Germline V gene data show CDR1 as LNHNV and CDR2 as YYDKDF (reference sequence). The CDR3 is 14 amino acids. The CDR3 nucleotides are TGTGCCACCAGCTCTAGAGGGCCCGTGGGTGAGCAGTTCTTC. Protein sequence: CATSSRGPVGEQFF.

The sample holds a few counts of this clonotype. The chain joins TRBV10-3 to TRBJ2-7; possible D gene TRBD1, 6 bases. CDR3 length equals 14 residues. Trimming removed 3 bases at V and 4 bases at J, with 13 bases between. CDR1 is ENHRY, CDR2 SYGVKD, per germline. The CDR3 spells CAISDGRGMYEQYF. DNA of the CDR3: TGTGCCATCAGTGATGGCAGGGGAATGTACGAGCAGTACTTC.

This clonotype turned up a few times. The V call is TRBV2, the J call TRBJ2-7; weak D call: TRBD1 (6 bases). The CDR3 contains 16 residues. Germline V gene data show CDR1 as SNHLY and CDR2 as FYNNEI. The V end was cut by 6 bases, the J end by 2 bases, with 20 bases between. The chain's CDR3 is CASSDTDRMATYEQYF. Here the CDR3 DNA reads TGTGCCAGCAGCGATACTGACAGGATGGCGACCTACGAGCAGTACTTC.

The table lists this clonotype with many counts. The rearrangement uses TRBV5-6 and TRBJ2-1; tentatively, D is TRBD1 (6 bases). Germline loops: CDR1 SGHDT, CDR2 YYEEEE. This CDR3 is 15 amino acids long. V gave up 4 bases and J gave up 0 bases, with 11 bases separating them. The CDR3 nucleotides read TGTGCCAGCAGCCGGGACACGAGCTCCTACAATGAGCAGTTCTTC. This sequence encodes CASSRDTSSYNEQFF. Together with reference TRBV5-6 and TRBJ2-1, the CDR3 gives the full variable domain: DAGVTQSPTHLIKTRGQQVTLRCSPKSGHDTVSWYQQALGQGPQFIFQYYEEEERQRGNFPDRFSGHQFPNYSSELNVNALLLGDSALYLCASSRDTSSYNEQFFGPGTRLTVL.

This clonotype appeared a few times. The J gene is TRBJ2-1, the V gene TRBV27; D may correspond to TRBD1 or TRBD2 (5 bases each). CDR1 is MNHEY and CDR2 is SMNVEV in the germline V gene (reference sequence). Trimming shortened V by 6 bases and J by 3 bases, and 15 bases separated the two germline ends. The CDR3 length is 15 residues. The CDR3 protein is CASSRTQDFYNEQFF. The CDR3 nucleotides read TGTGCCAGCAGCAGAACACAGGACTTCTACAATGAGCAGTTCTTC.

This clonotype occurred many times. The V and J genes are TRBV7-2 and TRBJ2-1; the D gene is possibly TRBD2 (5 bases). The germline V gene encodes CDR1 SGHTA and CDR2 FQGNSA. Trimming shortened V by 1 base and J by 7 bases, and 11 bases separated the two germline ends. The CDR3 extends over 14 amino acids. The CDR3 sequence: CASSLELVRNEQFF. The CDR3 region has the DNA TGTGCCAGCAGCTTAGAACTAGTTAGGAATGAGCAGTTCTTC.

The chain has TRBV7-6 and TRBJ1-4; D perhaps matches TRBD1 (5 bases). The CDR3 sequence is 16 residues long. Germline V gene lookup returns CDR1 SGHVS and CDR2 FNYEAQ. V lost 5 bases, J lost 8 bases, and 21 bases lay in between. CDR3 coding DNA: TGTGCCAGCAGCCAAACCTTCCGGGGACGGACGGAAAAACTGTTTTTT. Its translation: CASSQTFRGRTEKLFF.

The chain has TRBV6-1 and TRBJ2-5; TRBD2 might be the D (6 bases). This CDR3 has 11 residues. V was shortened by 11 bases and J by 5 bases, with 12 bases between the two germline ends. Germline values: CDR1 MNHNS, CDR2 SASEGT. The CDR3 loop reads CAGGTWETQYF. DNA for the CDR3: TGTGCCGGAGGGACTTGGGAGACCCAGTACTTC.

This clonotype was seen a few times. This rearrangement joins TRBV6-1 to TRBJ2-3; 11 bases line up with TRBD1. Per germline, CDR1 MNHNS and CDR2 SASEGT. The CDR3 is 13 amino acids. The junction had 4 bases not matched to a gene; V was cut back by 8 bases and J by 6 bases. CDR3 residues: CASEDRGLDTQYF. The CDR3 nucleotides are TGTGCCAGCGAGGACAGGGGGCTTGATACGCAGTATTTT.

This clonotype was found a few times. This chain uses TRBV6-1 with TRBJ1-5; unclear D gene. CDR1 and CDR2 (germline): MNHNS, SASEGT. The V and J ends lost 5 bases and 4 bases respectively, with 24 bases between them. CDR3 size: 18 residues. CDR3 region: CASSSRLEGRALNQPQHF. CDR3 bases: TGTGCCAGCAGTAGCCGGTTGGAAGGTAGAGCCCTAAATCAGCCCCAGCATTTT.